This T cell receptor beta chain was identified during a study of T cell responses to AZD1222 COVID-19 vaccine. The study's findings and limits: There were vaccine-associated CD4 TCRs across spike, dominant at 160-218 and 743-854. White British donors predominated, females outnumbered males, and clonal diversity was possibly underestimated.

The table came from immunoSEQ multiplex PCR; TCRdb's copy has only in-frame clones and leaves some out. The sample has about 86,000 clones, approximately 78% seen once. This clone has only one observation. What it binds is not known. Other DNA sequences in this sample translate to the same CDR3. Germline CDR1 is SGDLS and CDR2 is YYNGEE. After removal of 4 bases from V and 5 bases from J, the junction contained 6 bases not matched to a gene. The CDR3 extends over 15 amino acids. The J gene is TRBJ1-6, the V gene TRBV9; 7 nucleotides match TRBD1. The TCR sequence derives from an adult in good health. The sequencing used peripheral blood, collected on day 0 of AZD1222 vaccination. CDR3 loop: CASSSRQGNNSPLHF. CDR3 DNA sequence: TGTGCCAGCAGCTCAAGACAGGGAAATAATTCACCCCTCCACTTT.